The clone carrying this TCR beta chain was observed many times. Researchers tagged individual cDNA molecules with unique molecular identifiers. TCRdb re-called the 5' RACE reads through MiXCR, storing one row per CDR3 protein. The table has about 110,000 distinct CDR3 sequences, 9.5% to 13% seen once. Trimming pared 1 base from V and 0 bases from J, leaving 9 bases between. Germline CDR1 is SGHRS and CDR2 is YFSETQ. This CDR3 is built from 15 residues. The entry originates in a study of early T cells in non-severe SARS-CoV-2 infection. The overall study: Unsorted whole blood bulk RNA was sequenced, with unpaired chains.

V gene TRBV5-1 combines with J gene TRBJ2-3; D gene unclear. Sequencing was carried out using whole blood. The clonotype was recovered from an adult who was a healthcare worker with PCR-confirmed SARS-CoV-2 infection or an uninfected control (not recorded which). This CDR3 is CASSLIWPSTDTQYF. The CDR3 DNA is TGCGCCAGCAGCTTGATTTGGCCTAGCACAGATACGCAGTATTTT.